A selection of T cell receptor beta chains follows, all from one sample in a study of post-analysis software for immune sequencing data. MiXCR, run by TCRdb on the PCR reads, gives a single entry per CDR3 protein. The repertoire holds some 500,000 distinct CDR3 sequences, with roughly 45% as singletons. The sample comprised blood. The receptors were sampled from a girl aged 10-17 years with multiple sclerosis. The CDR3 runs from the conserved cysteine through the conserved F or W. The order of the fields is clone size, J gene, V gene, D gene, CDR3 length, CDR3 protein, CDR3 DNA. A D gene is named only where the DNA matches it firmly. Only part of the rows carry a size: once, few, many, or a class if the clone is expanded.

size: .
J: TRBJ1-1
V: TRBV10-3
D: .
length: 15
CDR3: CAIRVDSTMNTEAFF
DNA: TGTGCCATCAGAGTGGACAGTACCATGAACACTGAAGCTTTCTTT

size: .
J: TRBJ2-5
V: TRBV28
D: TRBD2
length: 16
CDR3: CASRLGLAGVAETQYF
DNA: TGTGCCAGCAGACTCGGACTAGCGGGAGTAGCGGAGACCCAGTACTTC

size: few
J: TRBJ2-7
V: TRBV12-3/TRBV12-4
D: .
length: 14
CDR3: CASSLGGTSYEQYF
DNA: TGTGCCAGCAGTTTAGGGGGGACTTCCTACGAGCAGTACTTC

size: .
J: TRBJ1-2
V: TRBV27
D: .
length: 13
CDR3: CASSTTGSGGYTF
DNA: TGTGCCAGCAGTACAACAGGGTCTGGCGGTTACACCTTC

size: .
J: TRBJ1-2
V: TRBV7-9
D: .
length: 18
CDR3: CASSRTGSLNRANYGYTF
DNA: TGTGCCAGCAGCCGGACGGGGAGCCTCAATCGGGCTAACTATGGCTACACCTTC

size: .
J: TRBJ1-1
V: TRBV20-1
D: TRBD1
length: 14
CDR3: CSARPPGQGGEAFF
DNA: TGCAGTGCTAGGCCACCGGGACAGGGAGGTGAAGCTTTCTTT

size: .
J: TRBJ1-1
V: TRBV27
D: .
length: 16
CDR3: CASSGGGGLRNTEAFF
DNA: TGTGCCAGCAGTGGGGGAGGAGGACTCCGGAACACTGAAGCTTTCTTT

size: .
J: TRBJ1-2
V: TRBV7-9
D: TRBD1
length: 14
CDR3: CASSSADRGPGYTF
DNA: TGTGCCAGCAGCTCAGCGGACAGGGGGCCTGGCTACACCTTC

size: few
J: TRBJ2-7
V: TRBV20-1
D: .
length: 11
CDR3: CSASNIYEQYF
DNA: TGCAGTGCTAGCAACATCTACGAGCAGTACTTC

size: many
J: TRBJ2-5
V: TRBV29-1
D: TRBD2
length: 13
CDR3: CSAHGLVGETQYF
DNA: TGCAGCGCCCACGGACTAGTTGGGGAGACCCAGTACTTC

size: few
J: TRBJ2-7
V: TRBV6-1
D: .
length: 15
CDR3: CASSESVGQSYEQYF
DNA: TGTGCCAGCAGTGAATCGGTGGGACAATCTTACGAGCAGTACTTC

size: few
J: TRBJ2-3
V: TRBV6-5
D: .
length: 13
CDR3: CASFSELTDTQYF
DNA: TGTGCCAGTTTTAGCGAACTCACAGATACGCAGTATTTT

size: few
J: TRBJ2-3
V: TRBV5-1
D: TRBD2
length: 16
CDR3: CASSLIAGASTDTQYF
DNA: TGCGCCAGCAGCTTGATCGCGGGAGCCAGCACAGATACGCAGTATTTT

size: .
J: TRBJ1-2
V: TRBV7-3
D: TRBD1
length: 14
CDR3: CASSPGTGHYGYTF
DNA: TGTGCCAGCAGCCCCGGGACAGGGCACTATGGCTACACCTTC

size: .
J: TRBJ1-1
V: TRBV6-5
D: .
length: 13
CDR3: CASSRAGSTEAFF
DNA: TGTGCCAGCAGCCGGGCAGGGTCGACTGAAGCTTTCTTT

size: .
J: TRBJ1-1
V: TRBV27
D: TRBD1
length: 12
CDR3: CASSDRAFLAFF
DNA: TGTGCCAGCAGTGACAGGGCCTTCCTAGCTTTCTTT

size: .
J: TRBJ2-5
V: TRBV5-1
D: .
length: 13
CDR3: CASRQGSGETQYF
DNA: TGCGCCAGCAGGCAGGGTTCTGGTGAGACCCAGTACTTC

size: .
J: TRBJ1-2
V: TRBV28
D: .
length: 10
CDR3: CASSRYGYTF
DNA: TGTGCCAGCAGTCGTTATGGCTACACCTTC

size: few
J: TRBJ2-7
V: TRBV7-2
D: TRBD2
length: 14
CDR3: CASSTSGRNYEQYF
DNA: TGTGCCAGCAGCACTAGCGGGAGGAACTACGAGCAGTACTTC

size: .
J: TRBJ2-5
V: TRBV11-1
D: .
length: 16
CDR3: CASSSAQRVYQETQYF
DNA: TGTGCCAGCAGCTCCGCTCAACGGGTCTACCAAGAGACCCAGTACTTC

size: .
J: TRBJ2-1
V: TRBV15
D: .
length: 14
CDR3: CATSRDMAAVEQFF
DNA: TGTGCCACCAGCAGAGATATGGCGGCTGTCGAGCAGTTCTTC

size: .
J: TRBJ2-1
V: TRBV5-1
D: TRBD2
length: 17
CDR3: CASALTSAKGSYNEQFF
DNA: TGCGCCAGCGCCCTAACTAGCGCCAAAGGCTCCTACAATGAGCAGTTCTTC

size: few
J: TRBJ2-1
V: TRBV12-3/TRBV12-4
D: TRBD2
length: 19
CDR3: CASTPPGLAGVGSNNEQFF
DNA: TGTGCCAGCACCCCTCCGGGACTAGCGGGAGTCGGGTCCAACAATGAGCAGTTCTTC

size: once
J: TRBJ2-1
V: TRBV20-1
D: .
length: 13
CDR3: CSALPDTNNEQFF
DNA: TGCAGTGCCCTGCCGGACACCAACAATGAGCAGTTCTTC

size: few
J: TRBJ2-7
V: TRBV25-1
D: TRBD1
length: 15
CDR3: CASSDPGTGVYEQYF
DNA: TGTGCCAGCAGTGATCCCGGGACAGGGGTCTACGAGCAGTACTTC

size: .
J: TRBJ2-3
V: TRBV6-5
D: TRBD1
length: 14
CDR3: CASNGQGEGDTQYF
DNA: TGTGCCAGCAACGGACAGGGGGAAGGGGATACGCAGTATTTT

size: few
J: TRBJ2-1
V: TRBV28
D: .
length: 14
CDR3: CASSLDGRPTEQFF
DNA: TGTGCCAGCAGTTTGGACGGACGGCCGACCGAGCAGTTCTTC

size: .
J: TRBJ2-7
V: TRBV20-1
D: .
length: 17
CDR3: CSARADGGQPVSYEQYF
DNA: TGCAGTGCTAGAGCCGACGGAGGGCAGCCGGTCTCCTACGAGCAGTACTTC

size: .
J: TRBJ2-1
V: TRBV5-1
D: TRBD2
length: 17
CDR3: CASSPPGTSGSSSVQFF
DNA: TGCGCCAGCAGCCCCCCCGGGACTAGCGGGAGTTCTAGCGTGCAGTTCTTC

size: .
J: TRBJ2-1
V: TRBV28
D: .
length: 13
CDR3: CASSLDPQDEQFF
DNA: TGTGCCAGCAGTCTGGACCCCCAAGATGAGCAGTTCTTC

size: .
J: TRBJ1-2
V: TRBV28
D: .
length: 15
CDR3: CASSLGAADDYGYTF
DNA: TGTGCCAGCAGTTTAGGGGCCGCAGACGACTATGGCTACACCTTC

size: .
J: TRBJ2-7
V: TRBV4-1
D: .
length: 15
CDR3: CASSQQQVSSYEQYF
DNA: TGCGCCAGCAGCCAGCAACAGGTTAGCTCCTACGAGCAGTACTTC

size: .
J: TRBJ2-1
V: TRBV4-3
D: .
length: 15
CDR3: CASALQRDSYNEQFF
DNA: TGCGCCAGCGCACTTCAACGGGACTCATACAATGAGCAGTTCTTC

size: .
J: TRBJ1-1
V: TRBV14
D: TRBD1
length: 15
CDR3: CASSYDRGHDTEAFF
DNA: TGTGCCAGCAGCTACGACAGGGGGCACGACACTGAAGCTTTCTTT

size: .
J: TRBJ1-1
V: TRBV7-8
D: .
length: 14
CDR3: CASSPTRLNTEAFF
DNA: TGTGCCAGCAGCCCCACACGGTTGAACACTGAAGCTTTCTTT

size: .
J: TRBJ2-7
V: TRBV20-1
D: TRBD2
length: 12
CDR3: CSAREGRDEQYF
DNA: TGCAGTGCTAGGGAGGGGAGGGACGAGCAGTACTTC

size: once
J: TRBJ2-1
V: TRBV7-2
D: .
length: 15
CDR3: CASSLAVPSYNEQFF
DNA: TGTGCCAGCAGCTTAGCGGTCCCTTCCTACAATGAGCAGTTCTTC

size: few
J: TRBJ2-6
V: TRBV12-3/TRBV12-4
D: .
length: 15
CDR3: CASSTRGSGANVLTF
DNA: TGTGCCAGCAGCACGAGGGGCTCTGGGGCCAACGTCCTGACTTTC

size: .
J: TRBJ2-1
V: TRBV5-1
D: .
length: 14
CDR3: CASSLALAYNEQFF
DNA: TGCGCCAGCAGCTTGGCTTTGGCCTACAATGAGCAGTTCTTC

size: .
J: TRBJ2-1
V: TRBV20-1
D: .
length: 13
CDR3: CSAIQGPYNERFF
DNA: TGCAGTGCCATCCAGGGACCGTACAATGAGCGGTTCTTC

size: few
J: TRBJ1-4
V: TRBV15
D: TRBD1
length: 16
CDR3: CATGPAGGATNEKLFF
DNA: TGTGCCACCGGCCCCGCAGGGGGCGCGACTAATGAAAAACTGTTTTTT

size: .
J: TRBJ2-3
V: TRBV24-1
D: .
length: 18
CDR3: CATSESPGLHGGTDTQYF
DNA: TGTGCCACCAGTGAATCCCCGGGCCTCCATGGGGGCACAGATACGCAGTATTTT

size: many
J: TRBJ2-3
V: TRBV12-3/TRBV12-4
D: .
length: 19
CDR3: CASSTPGWGSVASTDTQYF
DNA: TGTGCCAGCAGTACCCCGGGGTGGGGTTCTGTCGCTAGCACAGATACGCAGTATTTT

size: .
J: TRBJ2-7
V: TRBV20-1
D: TRBD2
length: 15
CDR3: CSAPSLAGNSYEQYF
DNA: TGCAGTGCGCCAAGTCTAGCGGGGAACTCCTACGAGCAGTACTTC

size: .
J: TRBJ2-7
V: TRBV7-9
D: TRBD2
length: 17
CDR3: CASSLSRGRAGVNEQYF
DNA: TGTGCCAGCAGCTTATCCCGGGGTCGGGCGGGAGTTAACGAGCAGTACTTC

size: .
J: TRBJ2-1
V: TRBV5-1
D: .
length: 14
CDR3: CAGSLWTDSWEQFF
DNA: TGCGCCGGCAGCCTTTGGACTGACTCTTGGGAGCAGTTCTTC

size: few
J: TRBJ2-3
V: TRBV24-1
D: TRBD1
length: 15
CDR3: CATSDWDRGTDTQYF
DNA: TGTGCCACCAGTGATTGGGACAGGGGAACAGATACGCAGTATTTT

size: few
J: TRBJ2-2
V: TRBV7-2
D: .
length: 13
CDR3: CASSQDNTGELFF
DNA: TGTGCCAGCAGCCAAGATAACACCGGGGAGCTGTTTTTT

size: .
J: TRBJ1-3
V: TRBV18
D: .
length: 15
CDR3: CAGSPDGAARATIYF
DNA: TGTGCCGGCTCACCAGATGGGGCCGCACGCGCCACCATATATTTT

size: .
J: TRBJ2-3
V: TRBV5-1
D: .
length: 16
CDR3: CASPRIKKTSTDTQYF
DNA: TGCGCCAGCCCCCGGATAAAAAAAACTAGCACAGATACGCAGTATTTT

size: .
J: TRBJ1-1
V: TRBV5-1
D: .
length: 15
CDR3: CASSLDGQTNTEAFF
DNA: TGCGCCAGCAGCTTGGACGGCCAAACGAACACTGAAGCTTTCTTT

size: .
J: TRBJ2-1
V: TRBV5-5
D: .
length: 15
CDR3: CASSFGRSSYNEQFF
DNA: TGTGCCAGCAGCTTCGGACGCAGCTCCTACAATGAGCAGTTCTTC